The rows below give T cell receptor beta chains drawn from one sample of a study of Graves' ophthalmopathy and Graves' hyperthyroidism. TCRdb reanalysed the multiplex PCR reads using MiXCR and keeps one entry per CDR3 protein. This table holds 450,000 to 600,000 distinct CDR3 sequences, just under 40% found once. The sequenced sample consisted of peripheral blood or thyroid tissue (not recorded which). The source of these receptors is an adult man with Graves' hyperthyroidism. The CDR3 runs from the conserved cysteine through the conserved F or W. D genes are given only for firm matches. The size entry is marked missing in some rows and otherwise reads once, few, many or a size class.

j_gene | abundance | v_gene | d_gene | CDR3nt | CDR3aa
TRBJ2-6 | many | TRBV7-9 | NA | TGCGCCAGCAGCCTACCAGGGGCTGGGGCCAACGTCCTGACTTTC | CASSLPGAGANVLTF
TRBJ2-2 | many | TRBV5-1 | NA | TGCGCCAGCAGCTTAGGGTCAGGGAACACCGGGGAGCTGTTTTTT | CASSLGSGNTGELFF
TRBJ2-5 | NA | TRBV25-1 | NA | TGTGCCAACAGACACCAGGGGCAAGAGACCCAGCACTTC | CANRHQGQETQHF
TRBJ1-5 | NA | TRBV19 | NA | TGTGCCAGTAGTGTCGGCCCCGGGGAGGGGCAGCCCCAGCATTTT | CASSVGPGEGQPQHF
TRBJ1-2 | many | TRBV5-1 | TRBD1 | TGTGCCAGCAGCCCGCCGGACAGGGACTATGGCTACACCTTC | CASSPPDRDYGYTF
TRBJ1-4 | many | TRBV5-1 | NA | TGCGCCAGCAGCTTGATGGGACCGCGGGACGAAAAACTGTTTTTT | CASSLMGPRDEKLFF
TRBJ1-5 | NA | TRBV7-9 | NA | TGTGCCAGCAGCCAACCCCGGGCCCTTCAAAGTCTGGGCCTTAATCAGCCCCAGCATTTT | CASSQPRALQSLGLNQPQHF
TRBJ2-7 | NA | TRBV7-9 | NA | TGTGCCAGCAGCTTAAGGCGGAGCTACGAGCGGTACTTC | CASSLRRSYERYF
TRBJ1-4 | NA | TRBV2 | NA | TGTGCCAGCAGCCTCCAGGGACAAAGTGAAAAACTGTTTTTT | CASSLQGQSEKLFF
TRBJ2-2 | many | TRBV5-1 | NA | TGCGCCAGCAGCTTGTCGCCCGTTTCTTCCGGGGAGCTGTTTTTT | CASSLSPVSSGELFF
TRBJ2-7 | NA | TRBV2 | TRBD1 | TGTGCCAGCAGTGGGGACAGCGAGGGGCCTAACGAGCAGTACTTC | CASSGDSEGPNEQYF
TRBJ1-6 | many | TRBV7-2 | TRBD1 | TGTGCCAGCAGCTTAGGGGGACAGGGGGATTCACCCCTCCACTTT | CASSLGGQGDSPLHF
TRBJ2-7 | many | TRBV7-9 | NA | TGTGCCAGCAGCTTAGCAGGGGACGAGCAGTACTTC | CASSLAGDEQYF
TRBJ1-2 | many | TRBV29-1 | TRBD1 | TGCAGCGTTGAAGCGTACAGGGGGCAGGGTGGCTACACCTTC | CSVEAYRGQGGYTF
TRBJ1-1 | NA | TRBV12-3/TRBV12-4 | NA | TGTGCCAGCATTCCCGGGACGCCTAACACTGAAGCTTTCTTT | CASIPGTPNTEAFF
TRBJ2-2 | once | TRBV29-1 | NA | TGCAGCGCAACCCTAGCGGAGCTGTTTTTT | CSATLAELFF